This T cell receptor (beta chain) comes out of a study of sequential checkpoint blockade in melanoma. The germline gives CDR1 MNHGY, CDR2 SAAAGT. There are 17 residues in the CDR3. Trimming removed 10 bases at V and 0 bases at J, with 19 bases between. The treatment is: randomized to nivolumab then ipilimumab (arm A) or the reverse (arm B). TCRdb's table, derived via immunoSEQ multiplex PCR, lists solely in-frame clones and lacks some. In the table there are 2,000 to 2,500 clones, roughly 15% of which are singletons. By share, this clone ranks as medium-sized (0.01 to 0.1%). The chain combines TRBV6-8 with TRBJ2-6, with a possible D match to TRBD2 (6 bases). The sequence was collected from a human donor with melanoma. Sequencing was performed on tumor tissue (inferred from file names), taken from a patient given nivolumab and ipilimumab in sequence. In DNA, the CDR3 is TGTGCCATCAGCCAGGAGGGCACCCTCTCTGGGGCCAACGTCCTGACTTTC. It encodes CAISQEGTLSGANVLTF.